These 25 T cell receptor beta chains originate from one sample sequenced in a study of neurological immune-mediated disorders. One entry per CDR3 protein results from TCRdb running MiXCR on the 5' RACE reads. Among about 66,000 distinct CDR3 sequences, 3.5% to 5.5% were seen once, and the ten largest hold 6.9%. The sequencing sample was made of PBMCs. All receptors come from a man aged 30-40 years with multiple sclerosis.

This clonotype has a count of ten or more. This chain uses TRBV20-1 with TRBJ2-1; perhaps TRBD2 as D (5 bases). The CDR3 is 11 amino acids. Germline assignment: CDR1 DFQATT and CDR2 SNEGSKA (reference sequence). The CDR3 spells CSPFGGNEQFF. CDR3 sequence (DNA): TGCAGCCCTTTTGGAGGAAATGAGCAGTTCTTC.

The chain joins TRBV7-8 to TRBJ2-1, with 11 nucleotides matching TRBD2. CDR1 and CDR2 from the germline V gene are SGHVS and FQNEAQ. J lost 7 bases, V lost 2 bases, and 1 base had no gene match. CDR3 length: 14 amino acids. The CDR3 DNA follows: TGTGCCAGCAGCTTAATAGCGGGGGGGAATGAGCAGTTCTTC. As protein: CASSLIAGGNEQFF. Full variable domain (remainder filled in from reference TRBV7-8 and TRBJ2-1): GAGVSQSPRYKVAKRGQDVALRCDPISGHVSLFWYQQALGQGPEFLTYFQNEAQLDKSGLPSDRFFAERPEGSVSTLKIQRTQQEDSAVYLCASSLIAGGNEQFFGPGTRLTVL.

There are many counts of this clonotype. The genes are TRBV12-3 or TRBV12-4 and TRBJ1-5; D is undetermined. The CDR3 contains 15 residues. V was clipped by 7 bases and J by 5 bases, with 18 bases between them. The CDR3 coding sequence is TGTGCCAGCATGAAGACTGACGGTCAAGATCAGCCCCAGCATTTT. Translating it yields CASMKTDGQDQPQHF.

The V and J genes are TRBV4-1 and TRBJ2-3; 10 bases are shared with TRBD2. The trim removed 2 bases at V and 6 bases at J, leaving 8 bases unmatched. The CDR3 has 16 amino acids. Germline CDR1 and CDR2: MGHRA and YSYEKL. The CDR3 DNA follows: TGCGCCAGCAGCCAAAGGCAGAGCGGGGGGGCTGATACGCAGTATTTT. This codes for CASSQRQSGGADTQYF.

The CDR3 loop is CASSQERGKENTEAFF. In nucleotides, the CDR3 is TGTGCCAGCAGCCAAGAGAGGGGCAAGGAGAACACTGAAGCTTTCTTT. This chain links TRBV4-2 with TRBJ1-1, with D possibly matching TRBD1 (5 bases). Germline loops: CDR1 LGHNA, CDR2 YNFKEQ. Trimming took off 0 bases at V and 1 base at J, with 12 bases between the two ends. The CDR3 has 16 amino acids.

This clonotype showed up many times. The chain recombines TRBV27 with TRBJ1-4; 10 bases align to TRBD1. The CDR3 extends over 14 amino acids. The germline V gene encodes CDR1 MNHEY and CDR2 SMNVEV (reference sequence). V lost 8 bases and J lost 7; bases outside the gene matches: 7. The CDR3 region has the DNA TGTGCCAGCCAAGGGACAGGGGTGGCTGAAAAACTGTTTTTT. It yields the protein CASQGTGVAEKLFF.

The V call is TRBV10-2, the J call TRBJ1-2; the match to TRBD1 covers 10 bases. Germline CDR1 and CDR2: WSHSY and SAAADI. The CDR3 extends over 14 amino acids. V dropped 7 bases and J dropped 4; count of bases not matched to a gene: 6. In DNA, the CDR3 is TGCGCCAGCACCGACCGGGACAGGGGCTATGGCTACACCTTC. It specifies CASTDRDRGYGYTF.

The chain joins TRBV7-9 to TRBJ2-5; D is uncertain. CDR1 is SEHNR and CDR2 is FQNEAQ in the germline V gene (reference sequence). The CDR3 spans 12 residues. V lost 4 bases and J 4 bases, leaving 7 bases between the germline ends. CDR3 protein: CASSSKVETQYF. For the CDR3, the DNA is TGTGCCAGCAGCTCGAAAGTAGAGACCCAGTACTTC.

Only a few counts were recorded for this clonotype. A much bigger clone sits one base away, suggesting this may be a read error. V and J are TRBV15 and TRBJ1-5, with D uncertain. CDR1 is LNHNV and CDR2 is YYDKDF in the germline V gene (reference sequence). This CDR3 has 15 residues. The CDR3 here is CATSRDLENAGAQNF. CDR3 nucleotide sequence: TGTGCCACCAGCAGAGATCTTGAGAACGCAGGCGCCCAGAATTTT.

At least ten counts were recorded for this clonotype. The gene calls are TRBV5-6 and TRBJ2-6; D remains ambiguous. Germline V gene lookup returns CDR1 SGHDT and CDR2 YYEEEE. Trimming removed 0 bases at V and 0 bases at J, with 10 bases between. The CDR3 extends over 17 amino acids. CDR3 in DNA: TGTGCCAGCAGCTTGGAAGGGCATACCTCTGGGGCCAACGTCCTGACTTTC. It codes for CASSLEGHTSGANVLTF.

This clonotype was counted at least ten times. The gene calls are TRBV27 and TRBJ1-1; 9 bases fit TRBD1. V was clipped by 7 bases and J by 5 bases; unmatched bases: 11. Germline CDR1 is MNHEY and CDR2 is SMNVEV (reference sequence). CDR3 length: 15 residues. DNA for the CDR3: TGTGCCAGCACCCTTCGCGGACAGGGGTTAACTGAAGCTTTCTTT. As protein: CASTLRGQGLTEAFF.

Notes on this clonotype: This may stem from a read error, because a much larger clone lies one nucleotide away. The chain joins TRBV11-2 to TRBJ2-5, with 8 positions matching TRBD2. The CDR3 is 16 residues long. V gave up 2 bases and J gave up 7 bases; unmatched junction bases: 12. CDR1 and CDR2 (germline): SGHAT, FQNNGV. CDR3 loop: CASSLTSGGRRGTQYF. DNA for the CDR3: TGTGCCAGCAGCTTAACCAGCGGGGGACGGCGGGGGACCCAGTACTTC.

The CDR3 bases are TGTGCCAGCTCACCTCAATATACAGAATACACAGATACGCAGTATTTT. As protein: CASSPQYTEYTDTQYF. The V call is TRBV18, the J call TRBJ2-3; D call uncertain. The CDR3 consists of 16 residues. The germline V and J ends were trimmed by 3 bases and 2 bases, with 15 bases remaining between them. Germline values: CDR1 KGHSH, CDR2 LQKENI. The full variable domain, completed using reference TRBV18 and TRBJ2-3, is NAGVMQNPRHLVRRRGQEARLRCSPMKGHSHVYWYRQLPEEGLKFMVYLQKENIIDESGMPKERFSAEFPKEGPSILRIQQVVRGDSAAYFCASSPQYTEYTDTQYFGPGTRLTVL.

The genes are TRBV20-1 and TRBJ1-1; 7 bases fit TRBD1. The CDR3 runs to 15 residues. Germline CDR1 DFQATT, CDR2 SNEGSKA (reference sequence). The J segment lost 4 bases and the V segment lost 0 bases, leaving 8 bases of the junction unmatched. CDR3 sequence reads: CSARDTLPGGTEAFF. In DNA, the CDR3 is TGCAGTGCTAGAGATACCTTGCCAGGGGGCACTGAAGCTTTCTTT.

The table lists this clonotype with many counts. The chain carries TRBV7-9 and TRBJ2-1; perhaps TRBD2 as D (6 bases). The CDR3 consists of 14 residues. Germline-derived CDR1 and CDR2 are SEHNR and FQNEAQ (reference sequence). The germline V and J ends were trimmed by 1 base and 8 bases, with 12 bases remaining between them. The DNA of the CDR3 is TGTGCCAGCAGCTTAGGCCGGGGGAAAGATGAGCAGTTCTTC. Translating gives CASSLGRGKDEQFF.

This clonotype was seen ten or more times. The chain employs TRBV20-1 and TRBJ1-2, with D possibly TRBD1 on 5 matching bases. V gave up 6 bases and J gave up 2 bases, with 13 bases separating them. CDR1 DFQATT and CDR2 SNEGSKA come from the germline V gene (reference sequence). This CDR3 contains 13 residues. The CDR3 nucleotides read TGCAGTGCATGGGGGTCGGGGAACTATGGCTACACCTTC. Its translation: CSAWGSGNYGYTF.

In this sample, this clonotype turned up many times. J is TRBJ2-7 and V is TRBV7-9, with no clear D. The germline V gene encodes CDR1 SEHNR and CDR2 FQNEAQ (reference sequence). V shed 1 base and J shed 3 bases, with 10 bases lying between them. This CDR3 contains 14 residues. The CDR3 loop is CASSLEGYSYEQYV. The DNA for the CDR3 is TGTGCCAGCAGCTTAGAAGGGTACAGCTACGAGCAGTACGTC.

This chain connects TRBV3-1 to TRBJ2-5; a weak D match, TRBD1 (7 bases). Looked up from germline, CDR1 is LGHDT and CDR2 is YNNKEL (reference sequence). This CDR3 is built from 15 residues. V was cut by 2 bases and J by 4 bases, with 14 bases left in between. CDR3 amino acids: CASSQPHRGGETQYF. The CDR3 region has the DNA TGTGCCAGCAGCCAACCGCACAGGGGAGGAGAGACCCAGTACTTC.

V and J are TRBV27 and TRBJ2-2; D ambiguous. V was shortened by 0 bases and J by 5 bases, with 10 bases between the two germline ends. The CDR3 is 15 amino acids. CDR1 and CDR2 from the germline V gene are MNHEY and SMNVEV (reference sequence). The CDR3, as DNA: TGTGCCAGCAGTTTATCTAGGGCTGGGACCGGGGAGCTGTTTTTT. It specifies CASSLSRAGTGELFF.

The chain recombines TRBV10-3 with TRBJ1-3; 8 bases map to TRBD1. The length of the CDR3 is 19 residues. Germline values: CDR1 ENHRY, CDR2 SYGVKD. Trimming cost V 6 bases and J 0 bases; bases outside gene matches: 16. CDR3 protein: CAIRPTDRELLTSGNTIYF. The DNA of the CDR3 is TGTGCCATCAGACCAACGGACAGGGAGCTTCTCACCTCTGGAAACACCATATATTTT.

This clonotype showed up many times. This chain connects TRBV7-6 to TRBJ1-4, with no clear D. Trimming removed 3 bases from V and 1 base from J, with 6 bases in between. CDR1 is SGHVS and CDR2 is FNYEAQ in the germline V gene. The CDR3 is 14 residues long. CDR3 region: CASSFSGTNEKLFF. CDR3 nucleotides: TGTGCCAGCAGCTTCTCTGGAACTAATGAAAAACTGTTTTTT.

This clonotype was detected ten times or more. The V gene is TRBV9, the J gene TRBJ1-1; TRBD1 might be the D (6 bases). The CDR3 totals 14 residues. Trimming removed 0 bases from V and 4 bases from J, with 10 bases in between. CDR1 and CDR2 (germline): SGDLS, YYNGEE. The CDR3 loop reads CASSVGGGLTEAFF. The CDR3 DNA reads as TGTGCCAGCAGCGTAGGAGGGGGGCTCACTGAAGCTTTCTTT.

This clonotype was observed a few times. This chain's CDR3 is CASSGAGSNYGYTF. The CDR3 DNA follows: TGTGCCAGCAGCGGTGCAGGATCTAACTATGGCTACACCTTC. V is TRBV9 and J is TRBJ1-2, with no clear D. Trimming stripped 3 bases from V and 0 bases from J, with 9 bases between. The CDR3 sequence is 14 residues long. Germline V gene sequence: CDR1 SGDLS, CDR2 YYNGEE.

This clonotype was seen ten or more times. V usage is TRBV24-1 and J usage is TRBJ2-3; perhaps D is TRBD1 or TRBD2 (6 bases each). This CDR3 is built from 15 residues. V was trimmed by 4 bases and J by 7 bases, leaving 17 bases between them. CDR1 is KGHDR and CDR2 is SFDVKD in the germline V gene. CDR3 DNA sequence: TGTGCCACCAGTGACCCGTTGGGGGGCTCAAATACGCAGTATTTT. Its protein product is CATSDPLGGSNTQYF.

The chain carries TRBV5-1 and TRBJ2-7; 8 nucleotides agree with TRBD1. CDR1 SGHRS and CDR2 YFSETQ come from the germline V gene. This CDR3 region has 14 residues. Germline trimming cut 5 bases from V and 5 bases from J; bases unmatched to any gene: 9. The CDR3 bases are TGCGCCAGCAGTTATGGACAGGGAAAAGACGAGCAGTACGTC. It specifies CASSYGQGKDEQYV.